Given below is one T cell receptor beta chain in context. Its antigen is currently unknown. The data were obtained in a study of T cell responses to AZD1222 COVID-19 vaccine. Study-level findings and limits: The CD4 TCRs associated with vaccination extended across spike and predominated at 160-218 and 743-854.

Some clones are missing from TCRdb's copy, which holds only in-frame ones; the method was immunoSEQ multiplex PCR. The table includes 140,000 to 150,000 clones, about 93% detected once. The V end lost 8 bases, the J end lost 6 bases, and 17 bases lay between the germline ends. There are 14 residues in the CDR3. Germline CDR1 is SGHTA and CDR2 is FQGTGA. This TCR was recovered from an adult in good health. The chain links TRBV7-3 to TRBJ2-4; perhaps D is TRBD1 or TRBD2 (6 bases each). The material sequenced was peripheral blood, taken on day 0 of AZD1222 vaccination. The CDR3 spells CASGPGANLNIQYF. CDR3 bases: TGTGCCAGCGGCCCGGGGGCCAACTTAAACATTCAGTACTTC.